The sequence of this T cell receptor (beta chain) was determined in a study of human T cells and chemical hapten exposure. The template was total RNA from unfractionated whole blood. TCRdb re-derived calls from the 5' RACE reads in MiXCR, one entry per CDR3 protein. Of 95,000 to 120,000 distinct CDR3 sequences in the sample, approximately 20% were seen once. V lost 0 bases to trimming and J lost 6 bases, with 12 bases between them. The germline CDR1 and CDR2 sequences are DFQATT and SNEGSKA (reference sequence). The CDR3 consists of 15 residues. The gene calls are TRBV20-1 and TRBJ1-6, with D perhaps matching TRBD1 (5 bases). The sequence was collected from a human donor in good health. As DNA, the CDR3 is TGCAGTGCTAGAGATCCGCCAGGGTTTAATTCACCCCTCCACTTT. Amino acids: CSARDPPGFNSPLHF.